These T cell receptor beta chains were read from a single sample in a study of long-term antiretroviral therapy in people with HIV. Sequenced by immunoSEQ multiplex PCR; TCRdb stores in-frame clones only, minus some. This sample yields tens of thousands of clones, of which 75% to 90% are seen a single time; 3.5% to 5% belongs to the top ten. Source: unsorted PBMCs, taken just before starting antiretroviral therapy. These receptors originate from a woman between 18 and 29 years old with HIV. Each CDR3 is given with its conserved first and last residue. The order of the fields is D gene, V gene, J gene, clone size, CDR3 length, CDR3 protein, CDR3 DNA. D genes are given only for firm matches. A row's size may be missing; if present it is once, few, many or a size class.

D gene: TRBD2; V gene: TRBV14; J gene: TRBJ2-7; clone size: -; CDR3 length: 15; CDR3 protein: CASSLTRAGRSGQYF; CDR3 DNA: TGTGCCAGCAGCCTTACCCGAGCGGGACGGTCGGGGCAGTACTTC
D gene: TRBD1; V gene: TRBV6-7; J gene: TRBJ1-1; clone size: -; CDR3 length: 16; CDR3 protein: CASSQQGAGVGTEAFF; CDR3 DNA: TGTGCCAGCAGTCAACAGGGGGCGGGTGTTGGCACTGAAGCTTTCTTT
D gene: TRBD1; V gene: TRBV19; J gene: TRBJ2-7; clone size: -; CDR3 length: 14; CDR3 protein: CASSSPGQGAEQYF; CDR3 DNA: TGTGCCAGTAGTTCACCGGGACAGGGTGCCGAGCAGTACTTC
D gene: -; V gene: TRBV7-8; J gene: TRBJ1-6; clone size: -; CDR3 length: 15; CDR3 protein: CASSETGTNNSPLHF; CDR3 DNA: TGTGCCAGCAGCGAGACCGGGACGAATAATTCACCCCTCCACTTT
D gene: -; V gene: TRBV28; J gene: TRBJ1-1; clone size: -; CDR3 length: 15; CDR3 protein: CASSFGMGMNTEAFF; CDR3 DNA: TGTGCCAGCAGTTTCGGTATGGGGATGAACACTGAAGCTTTCTTT
D gene: -; V gene: TRBV7-2; J gene: TRBJ2-2; clone size: -; CDR3 length: 16; CDR3 protein: CASSLTREKSTGELFF; CDR3 DNA: TGTGCCAGCAGCTTAACGCGGGAAAAGAGCACCGGGGAGCTGTTTTTT
D gene: TRBD1; V gene: TRBV7-9; J gene: TRBJ2-2; clone size: few; CDR3 length: 18; CDR3 protein: CASSAPGQQIWNTGELFF; CDR3 DNA: TGTGCCAGCAGCGCCCCGGGACAGCAGATCTGGAACACCGGGGAGCTGTTTTTT
D gene: -; V gene: TRBV6-6; J gene: TRBJ2-4; clone size: -; CDR3 length: 13; CDR3 protein: CASSRVSEGTQYF; CDR3 DNA: TGTGCCAGCAGTCGAGTCAGCGAGGGTACTCAGTACTTC
D gene: -; V gene: TRBV28; J gene: TRBJ2-7; clone size: -; CDR3 length: 14; CDR3 protein: CASSLEAAGYEQYF; CDR3 DNA: TGTGCCAGCAGTTTGGAAGCGGCGGGCTACGAGCAGTACTTC
D gene: -; V gene: TRBV27; J gene: TRBJ1-5; clone size: few; CDR3 length: 15; CDR3 protein: CASSMEGQRHQPQHF; CDR3 DNA: TGTGCCAGCAGTATGGAAGGGCAGAGGCATCAGCCCCAGCATTTT
D gene: -; V gene: TRBV14; J gene: TRBJ2-1; clone size: -; CDR3 length: 14; CDR3 protein: CASSQPGRLYEQFF; CDR3 DNA: TGTGCCAGCAGCCAACCCGGGAGACTCTATGAGCAGTTCTTC
D gene: TRBD1; V gene: TRBV5-1; J gene: TRBJ1-3; clone size: -; CDR3 length: 15; CDR3 protein: CASSLEGTAGNTIYF; CDR3 DNA: TGCGCCAGCAGCTTGGAAGGGACAGCTGGAAACACCATATATTTT
D gene: -; V gene: TRBV5-1; J gene: TRBJ2-2; clone size: -; CDR3 length: 14; CDR3 protein: CASSPGLNTGELFF; CDR3 DNA: TGCGCCAGCAGCCCTGGTCTGAACACCGGGGAGCTGTTTTTT
D gene: TRBD2; V gene: TRBV27; J gene: TRBJ2-7; clone size: -; CDR3 length: 12; CDR3 protein: CASSTSGYEQYF; CDR3 DNA: TGTGCCAGCAGCACTAGCGGCTACGAGCAGTACTTC
D gene: TRBD1; V gene: TRBV4-1; J gene: TRBJ2-3; clone size: -; CDR3 length: 15; CDR3 protein: CASSPGQGSTDTQYF; CDR3 DNA: TGCGCCAGCAGCCCCGGACAGGGGAGCACAGATACGCAGTATTTT
D gene: -; V gene: TRBV5-1; J gene: TRBJ1-2; clone size: -; CDR3 length: 13; CDR3 protein: CASSSTVNYGYTF; CDR3 DNA: TGCGCCAGCAGCTCCACAGTAAACTATGGCTACACCTTC
D gene: -; V gene: TRBV19; J gene: TRBJ1-3; clone size: few; CDR3 length: 13; CDR3 protein: CASKFASGNTIYF; CDR3 DNA: TGTGCCAGTAAATTCGCGTCTGGAAACACCATATATTTT
D gene: TRBD2; V gene: TRBV6-5; J gene: TRBJ2-1; clone size: -; CDR3 length: 14; CDR3 protein: CASRGGSSYNEQFF; CDR3 DNA: TGTGCCAGCCGCGGCGGGAGCTCCTACAATGAGCAGTTCTTC
D gene: TRBD1; V gene: TRBV9; J gene: TRBJ1-4; clone size: -; CDR3 length: 16; CDR3 protein: CASSLRTGGTNEKLFF; CDR3 DNA: TGTGCCAGCAGCCTTCGGACAGGGGGGACTAATGAAAAACTGTTTTTT
D gene: TRBD1; V gene: TRBV2; J gene: TRBJ1-2; clone size: -; CDR3 length: 13; CDR3 protein: CASPGGANYGYTF; CDR3 DNA: TGTGCCAGCCCAGGGGGGGCCAACTATGGCTACACCTTC
D gene: TRBD1; V gene: TRBV28; J gene: TRBJ1-1; clone size: medium-sized; CDR3 length: 13; CDR3 protein: CASSPLGTAEAFF; CDR3 DNA: TGTGCCAGCAGTCCCCTCGGGACAGCTGAAGCTTTCTTT
D gene: -; V gene: TRBV28; J gene: TRBJ1-5; clone size: -; CDR3 length: 14; CDR3 protein: CASSFRGRDQPQHF; CDR3 DNA: TGTGCCAGCAGTTTCAGGGGACGGGATCAGCCCCAGCATTTT
D gene: -; V gene: TRBV9; J gene: TRBJ2-7; clone size: -; CDR3 length: 15; CDR3 protein: CASSVDPRGAYEQYF; CDR3 DNA: TGTGCCAGCAGCGTAGATCCGAGAGGGGCCTACGAGCAGTACTTC
D gene: TRBD2; V gene: TRBV7-9; J gene: TRBJ2-1; clone size: -; CDR3 length: 16; CDR3 protein: CASSERRTSGMDEQFF; CDR3 DNA: TGTGCCAGCAGCGAGAGAAGGACTAGCGGGATGGATGAGCAGTTCTTC